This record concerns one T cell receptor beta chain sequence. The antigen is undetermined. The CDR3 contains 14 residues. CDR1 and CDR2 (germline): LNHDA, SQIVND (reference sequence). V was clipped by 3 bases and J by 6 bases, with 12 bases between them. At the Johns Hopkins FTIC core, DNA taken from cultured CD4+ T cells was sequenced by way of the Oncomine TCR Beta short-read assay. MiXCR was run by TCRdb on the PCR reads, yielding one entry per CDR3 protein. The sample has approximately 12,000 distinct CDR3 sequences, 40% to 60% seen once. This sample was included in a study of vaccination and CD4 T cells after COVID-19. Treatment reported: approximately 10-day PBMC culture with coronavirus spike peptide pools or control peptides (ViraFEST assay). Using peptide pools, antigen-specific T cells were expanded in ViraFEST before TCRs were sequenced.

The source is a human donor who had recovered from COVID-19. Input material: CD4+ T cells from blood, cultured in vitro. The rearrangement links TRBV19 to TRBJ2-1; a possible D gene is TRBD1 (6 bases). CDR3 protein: CASSITDRTNEQFF. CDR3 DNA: TGTGCCAGTAGTATTACCGACAGGACCAATGAGCAGTTCTTC.